This T cell receptor (beta chain) is from a study of blood T cell repertoires in COVID-19. Germline V lookup: CDR1 MNHEY, CDR2 SVGAGI. With 0 bases removed from V and 7 bases from J, the gap between germline ends came to 7 bases. There are 13 residues in the CDR3. Libraries were prepared by immunoSEQ multiplex PCR; TCRdb keeps only in-frame clonotypes and omits some of them. The sample holds 150,000 to 200,000 clones, more than 75% seen once. The sequenced sample was peripheral blood. This sequence joins TRBV6-5 and TRBJ1-5, with D uncertain. The receptor's source is a man aged 35-49 years with active or convalescent COVID-19. CDR3 sequence: CASSYSSYQPQHF. CDR3 bases: TGTGCCAGCAGTTACTCGAGTTACCAGCCCCAGCATTTT.